The present T cell receptor beta chain was sequenced within a study of PD-L1 blockade in urothelial cancer. Study background: About 85% of the roughly 29 patients were men whose urothelial cancer was bladder-origin. Researchers looked at the blood 3 weeks (second dose) and 6 weeks after treatment began.

Assay used: immunoSEQ multiplex PCR; TCRdb lists only in-frame clones, some missing. The sample includes about 51,000 clones, 75% to 90% of them seen just once. Study conclusions and caveats: By 3 weeks, tumor-associated blood clones had expanded more in durable-benefit patients.

Concerning this clone itself: What it recognizes is unknown.

Germline CDR1 SGHVS, CDR2 FQNEAQ. CDR3 length equals 16 residues. V gave up 3 bases and J gave up 5 bases; unmatched junction bases: 10. Patients' cancers were locally advanced or metastatic urothelial carcinomas. The TCR was taken from a man in his 60s with urothelial cancer. The source was PBMCs, collected around atezolizumab (anti-PD-L1) treatment. This chain connects TRBV7-8 to TRBJ1-1; 9 positions match TRBD1. DNA of the CDR3: TGTGCCAGCAGCTTTCGGACAGGGGTCGTCGGAACTGAAGCTTTCTTT. Protein: CASSFRTGVVGTEAFF.